This T cell receptor (beta chain) was captured by sequencing in a study of PD-1 blockade in classical Hodgkin lymphoma. In the study overall: With a 2-week interval, patients received intravenous nivolumab at 3 mg/kg.

With respect to this clone: The antigen remains unidentified.

General observations from the study: By C4D1, diversity of CD4+ TCRs had risen significantly, whereas that of CD8+ TCRs had not. Individuals who commenced nivolumab within less than 1 year of ASCT were excluded.

Sequencing was performed with immunoSEQ multiplex PCR; in TCRdb, only in-frame clones are kept and a portion is missing. The sample holds roughly 31,000 clones; around 86% are singletons and the top ten take about 2.2%. The germline CDR1 and CDR2 sequences are MNHEY and SMNVEV (reference sequence). The CDR3 is 16 residues long. The V segment lost 4 bases and the J segment 4 bases; nucleotides outside the gene matches: 9. Each and every patient relapsed after autologous stem cell transplantation, and patients got differing brentuximab vedotin exposure. Magnetic negative selection purified CD4+ T cells from thawed PBMCs.

This chain links TRBV27 with TRBJ1-1; 10 bases match TRBD1. This sequence was found in a human donor with classical Hodgkin lymphoma. Sequences were derived from CD4+ T cells from blood, sampled at baseline. The CDR3 DNA reads as TGTGCCAGCAGTTCGAAGACCGGGACAGGGGCCACTGAAGCTTTCTTT. Encoded protein: CASSSKTGTGATEAFF.